This record covers a single T cell receptor beta chain. Its antigen is undetermined. This sample was taken from a study of T cells in Graves' hyperthyroidism and ophthalmopathy. Study results and caveats: Among thyroid clonotypes expanded above 0.001, most also appeared in blood.

The TCR beta CDR3 regions underwent amplification using RNA transcripts as the source. The TCR CDR3 was amplified in a first-round RT-PCR using the HTBI primer set. MiXCR was run by TCRdb on the multiplex PCR reads, yielding one entry per CDR3 protein. The table lists approximately 720,000 distinct CDR3 sequences, about 19% of them singletons, with around 15% in the top ten. The V and J ends lost 0 bases and 2 bases respectively, with 9 bases between them. Germline V gene sequence: CDR1 DFQATT, CDR2 SNEGSKA (reference sequence). CDR3 length equals 14 residues. The TCR originated in a woman in her forties or fifties with Graves' hyperthyroidism that later progressed to Graves' ophthalmopathy. Material: blood. The chain links TRBV20-1 to TRBJ2-3, with D possibly matching TRBD2 (5 bases). Written as DNA, the CDR3 is TGCAGTGCTAGAGATTCGGGGTTCACAGATACGCAGTATTTT. It codes for CSARDSGFTDTQYF.